The 30 T cell receptor beta chains given below trace back to one sample, sequenced in a study of regulatory T cells in long-lasting Graves disease. Building of the TCR beta libraries involved iRepertoire HTBI primers and Arm-PCR of CDR3 regions. MiXCR, applied by TCRdb to the multiplex PCR reads, yields one record per CDR3 protein. Among 400,000 to 500,000 distinct CDR3 sequences listed, roughly 17% were seen once. Time point here: newly diagnosed GD, antithyroid drugs for less than 3 months. PBMC-derived RNA was used for the TCR library. This sample also belongs to another study, concerning T cells in Graves' hyperthyroidism and ophthalmopathy.

The input for sequencing was peripheral blood mononuclear cells (PBMCs), taken at new diagnosis, from a patient treated with antithyroid drugs. Receptor source: a woman younger than 35 with Graves disease.

This clonotype has only a few counts. The CDR3 end shows no conserved phenylalanine or tryptophan, and so a read error is likely. This chain links TRBV6-1 with TRBJ1-6; the D gene is possibly TRBD1 (5 bases). V lost 3 bases to trimming and J lost 5 bases, with 14 bases between them. This CDR3 is 16 amino acids long. Germline CDR1 reads MNHNS; CDR2 reads SASEGT. CDR3 in DNA: TGTGCCAGCAGTGATCGACAGCCTCTCAATAATTCACCCCTCCACCTT. As protein: CASSDRQPLNNSPLHL.

This clonotype was recorded many times. Here the CDR3 reads CASSATSESSYEQYF. CDR3 nucleotide sequence: TGTGCCAGCAGTGCGACTAGCGAGAGCTCCTACGAGCAGTACTTC. The chain has TRBV6-2 or TRBV6-3 and TRBJ2-7; 8 bases line up with TRBD2. Trimming cost V 5 bases and J 0 bases; bases outside gene matches: 6. CDR1 and CDR2 from the germline V gene are MNHEY and SVGEGT. The CDR3 is made up of 15 amino acids.

The J gene is TRBJ2-7, the V gene TRBV19; 10 bases map to TRBD1. The CDR3 is made up of 14 amino acids. Germline CDR1 and CDR2: LNHDA and SQIVND (reference sequence). The V segment lost 3 bases and the J segment 3 bases; nucleotides outside the gene matches: 2. The CDR3 region is CASSMTGGVYEQYF. CDR3 bases: TGTGCCAGTAGTATGACAGGGGGCGTCTACGAGCAGTACTTC.

This clonotype was seen once. A read error likely explains this, since a far larger clone differs by one base. The chain carries TRBV7-3 and TRBJ2-7; 10 bases agree with TRBD2. The germline V gene has CDR1 SGHTA and CDR2 FQGTGA. CDR3 length equals 14 residues. After removal of 6 bases from V and 7 bases from J, the junction contained 9 bases not matched to a gene. The CDR3 here is CASSWRVAGGEQYF. The CDR3 DNA is TGTGCCAGCAGTTGGCGGGTAGCGGGAGGTGAGCAGTACTTC. Full variable domain (rest looked up from reference TRBV7-3 and TRBJ2-7): GAGVSQTPSNKVTEKGKYVELRCDPISGHTALYWYRQSLGQGPEFLIYFQGTGAADDSGLPNDRFFAVRPEGSVSTLKIQRTERGDSAVYLCASSWRVAGGEQYFGPGTRLTVT.

This clonotype was seen only a few times. The gene calls are TRBV7-3 and TRBJ2-6; D not certain. Germline loops: CDR1 SGHTA, CDR2 FQGTGA. Trimming shortened V by 5 bases and J by 2 bases, and 13 bases separated the two germline ends. The CDR3 sequence is 16 residues long. Written as DNA, the CDR3 is TGTGCCAGCAGCCGGGTCCCGCAGACTGGGGCCAACGTCCTGACTTTC. It encodes CASSRVPQTGANVLTF.

This clonotype occurred many times. V usage is TRBV28 and J usage is TRBJ2-7; TRBD1 or TRBD2 may be the D gene (5 bases each). Trimming took 5 bases from V and 4 from J, leaving 24 bases between them. CDR1 is MDHEN and CDR2 is SYDVKM in the germline V gene. CDR3 length: 17 amino acids. The CDR3 loop is CASSNSRRGAGGYEQYF. The CDR3 DNA reads TGTGCCAGCAGTAATAGTCGTAGGGGCGCGGGCGGGTACGAGCAGTACTTC.

This chain connects TRBV28 to TRBJ1-6, with unresolved D. Germline V lookup: CDR1 MDHEN, CDR2 SYDVKM. Trimming left V 6 bases short and J 10 bases short, with 13 bases between. This CDR3 spans 13 amino acids. DNA of the CDR3: TGTGCCAGCAGCCCTCAGCAAACCTCACCCCTCCACTTT. Protein sequence: CASSPQQTSPLHF.

This clonotype was counted only a few times. The chain carries TRBV29-1 and TRBJ1-2; D not certain. This CDR3 comprises 15 residues. Germline loops: CDR1 SQVTM, CDR2 ANQGSEA. V lost 0 bases and J 3 bases, leaving 14 bases between the germline ends. The CDR3 DNA follows: TGCAGCGTTGAAGATCCTACAGCGGCTTACTATGGCTACACCTTC. Protein sequence: CSVEDPTAAYYGYTF.

This clonotype appeared a few times. The genes are TRBV5-1 and TRBJ2-2; D unclear. V lost 0 bases and J 6 bases, leaving 15 bases between the germline ends. Germline CDR1 and CDR2: SGHRS and YFSETQ. The CDR3 covers 16 residues. The CDR3 region is CASSLAPIGSSGELFF. The CDR3 region has the DNA TGCGCCAGCAGCTTGGCCCCGATAGGCTCTTCCGGGGAGCTGTTTTTT.

The chain uses TRBV7-3 and TRBJ1-1, with D perhaps matching TRBD1 (5 bases). The CDR3 length is 15 residues. With 5 bases removed from V and 4 bases from J, the gap between germline ends came to 17 bases. Germline CDR1 SGHTA, CDR2 FQGTGA. In DNA form, the CDR3 reads TGTGCCAGCAGCCCGGGGGTGGGATGGGCCACTGAAGCTTTCTTT. Protein product: CASSPGVGWATEAFF.

In its sample, this clonotype was seen a few times. V and J are TRBV20-1 and TRBJ2-1; 14 nucleotides match TRBD2. This CDR3 is built from 15 residues. CDR1 is DFQATT, CDR2 SNEGSKA, per germline (reference sequence). With 4 bases clipped from V and 5 bases from J, the junction kept 4 bases outside the gene matches. CDR3 residues: CSATGLAGANNEQFF. The CDR3 region has the DNA TGCAGTGCTACGGGACTAGCGGGGGCAAACAATGAGCAGTTCTTC.

This clonotype was observed many times. V gene TRBV6-1 combines with J gene TRBJ1-1; possibly TRBD1 for D (5 bases). The V and J ends lost 8 bases and 2 bases respectively, with 9 bases between them. CDR3 length: 12 amino acids. CDR1 and CDR2 from the germline V gene are MNHNS and SASEGT. CDR3 nucleotides: TGTGCCAGCCGGCGGACAAACACTGAAGCTTTCTTT. Its translation: CASRRTNTEAFF.

This clonotype was detected only a few times. The rearrangement joins TRBV6-5 to TRBJ2-2; D uncertain. The CDR3 is made up of 14 amino acids. V lost 0 bases and J lost 6, with 8 bases in between. Looked up from germline, CDR1 is MNHEY and CDR2 is SVGAGI. As DNA, the CDR3 is TGTGCCAGCAGTTACTCGACCAAACCCGGGGAGCTGTTTTTT. Translating it yields CASSYSTKPGELFF.

This clonotype was seen at least ten times. The chain carries TRBV12-3 or TRBV12-4 and TRBJ1-2, with no clear D. This CDR3 spans 13 amino acids. V was trimmed by 5 bases and J by 4 bases, leaving 11 bases between them. CDR3 sequence: CASSQTAIYGYTF. CDR3 nucleotides: TGTGCCAGCAGTCAGACGGCAATCTATGGCTACACCTTC.

This clonotype occurred many times. The chain links TRBV6-1 to TRBJ1-5; weak D call: TRBD1 (5 bases). This CDR3 is built from 13 residues. V was pared by 5 bases and J by 4 bases, with 9 bases between. CDR1 and CDR2 from the germline V gene are MNHNS and SASEGT. CDR3 bases: TGTGCCAGCAGTACGACAGCTAATCAGCCCCAGCATTTT. This gives the protein CASSTTANQPQHF.

There are many counts of this clonotype. This sequence joins TRBV12-3 or TRBV12-4 and TRBJ2-7; 12 bases are a match to TRBD2. The CDR3 is made up of 17 amino acids. V was clipped by 2 bases and J by 6 bases; unmatched bases: 11. For the CDR3, the DNA is TGTGCCAGCAGTTTAAAGGGGGCTAGCGGGAGGGCCGGCGAGCAGTACTTC. Its protein is CASSLKGASGRAGEQYF.

The V and J genes are TRBV28 and TRBJ2-1; D may be TRBD2 (6 bases). Germline V gene lookup returns CDR1 MDHEN and CDR2 SYDVKM. V lost 8 bases and J 0 bases, leaving 14 bases between the germline ends. This CDR3 comprises 15 residues. CDR3 in DNA: TGTGCCAGCTTCAATAGCGGCAGCTCCTACAATGAGCAGTTCTTC. It codes for CASFNSGSSYNEQFF.

The chain joins TRBV6-2 or TRBV6-3 to TRBJ1-5, with D perhaps TRBD1 (5 bases). Per the germline V gene, CDR1 is MNHEY and CDR2 is SVGEGT. The germline V and J ends were trimmed by 3 bases and 7 bases, with 16 bases remaining between them. The CDR3 has 15 amino acids. In DNA form, the CDR3 reads TGTGCCAGCAGTTATTTGTTGGGTGGGGGGCAGCCCCAGCATTTT. The encoded protein is CASSYLLGGGQPQHF.

This clonotype was recorded many times. The chain couples TRBV28 to TRBJ2-5; 7 nucleotides agree with TRBD1. After removal of 5 bases from V and 3 bases from J, the junction contained 9 bases not matched to a gene. The CDR3 extends over 15 amino acids. Germline CDR1 is MDHEN and CDR2 is SYDVKM. CDR3: CASSPTRGQKETQYF. The CDR3 DNA sequence: TGTGCCAGCAGTCCTACCCGGGGACAGAAAGAGACCCAGTACTTC.

This chain joins TRBV6-5 and TRBJ1-1; D is ambiguous. The CDR3 loop spans 13 amino acids. V gave up 1 base and J gave up 4 bases, with 7 bases separating them. CDR1 and CDR2 from the germline V gene are MNHEY and SVGAGI. DNA of the CDR3: TGTGCCAGCAGTTACTTTCTCTCCACTGAAGCTTTCTTT. Residues: CASSYFLSTEAFF.

This chain uses TRBV7-6 with TRBJ2-1; D might be TRBD2 (7 bases). CDR1 SGHVS and CDR2 FNYEAQ come from the germline V gene. Trimming removed 4 bases at V and 5 bases at J, with 21 bases between. The CDR3 runs 17 residues. CDR3 DNA: TGTGCCAGCAGCTCCCCACGGGGAGGGGGAGTAGACAATGAGCAGTTCTTC. Protein: CASSSPRGGGVDNEQFF.

This clonotype was recorded at least ten times. The V gene is TRBV7-9, the J gene TRBJ2-1, with D hard to call. The CDR3 is 15 residues long. The germline CDR1 and CDR2 sequences are SEHNR and FQNEAQ (reference sequence). The V end was cut by 1 base, the J end by 0 bases, with 7 bases between. This CDR3 is CASSLDASSYNEQFF. The CDR3 DNA sequence: TGTGCCAGCAGCTTAGACGCGAGCTCCTACAATGAGCAGTTCTTC.

This clonotype appeared a few times. CDR3 sequence reads: CASSQGVGQGSYEQYF. CDR3 sequence (DNA): TGTGCCAGCAGCCAAGGTGTAGGACAGGGGTCCTACGAGCAGTACTTC. This chain links TRBV4-2 with TRBJ2-7; 9 nucleotides agree with TRBD1. The J segment lost 1 base and the V segment lost 1 base, leaving 5 bases of the junction unmatched. Germline-derived CDR1 and CDR2 are LGHNA and YNFKEQ. The CDR3 length is 16 residues.

Ten or more counts support this clonotype. Without the conserved terminal phenylalanine or tryptophan, this CDR3 likely stems from a read error. The limits of the CDR3 on the DNA are not certain, so only TCRdb's listed CDR3 is given. The J gene is TRBJ2-3, the V gene TRBV29-1; the D call in the table, TRBD2, was not verified against the DNA. Inclusive of both ends, the CDR3 amounts to 13 amino acids. CDR1 and CDR2 (germline): SQVTM, ANQGSEA. CDR3 sequence reads: CSVEQGYGRAPLL.

This clonotype was counted a few times. The chain combines TRBV19 with TRBJ1-1; D gene uncertain. Trimming shortened V by 10 bases and J by 1 base, and 13 bases separated the two germline ends. CDR3 size: 13 residues. The germline V gene has CDR1 LNHDA and CDR2 SQIVND (reference sequence). CDR3: CATTLERNTEAFF. CDR3 nucleotides: TGTGCCACCACATTGGAGAGGAACACTGAAGCTTTCTTT.

The sample holds a few counts of this clonotype. This chain uses TRBV4-1 with TRBJ2-2; D perhaps matches TRBD2 (5 bases). CDR3 size: 17 residues. The germline gives CDR1 MGHRA, CDR2 YSYEKL. The germline V and J ends were trimmed by 0 bases and 0 bases, with 11 bases remaining between them. This chain's CDR3 is CASSQDRSGANTGELFF. CDR3 nucleotide sequence: TGCGCCAGCAGCCAAGATCGGAGCGGAGCGAACACCGGGGAGCTGTTTTTT.

To note about this clonotype: Only one base separates this from a far larger clonotype, so it likely reflects a read error. The chain links TRBV11-2 to TRBJ2-4; 9 bases line up with TRBD1. Matching the DNA end better, TRBJ2-5 makes the J call doubtful. CDR1 and CDR2 from the germline V gene are SGHAT and FQNNGV. The CDR3 is 16 amino acids. CDR3 nucleotides: TGTGTCAGCAGCTTCAGGGGGACAGGGAAGGGTGAGACCCAGTACTTC. Protein product: CVSSFRGTGKGETQYF.

Ten or more counts support this clonotype. J is TRBJ2-1 and V is TRBV11-1, with 13 bases fitting TRBD2. V lost 4 bases to trimming and J lost 6 bases; unmatched junction nucleotides: 9. This CDR3 is 17 amino acids long. Germline assignment: CDR1 SGHAT and CDR2 FQDESV (reference sequence). CDR3 residues: CASSSRTSGSYSNEQFF. The CDR3 nucleotides are TGTGCCAGCAGCTCAAGGACTAGCGGGAGTTACTCCAATGAGCAGTTCTTC.

At least ten counts were recorded for this clonotype. The rearrangement joins TRBV29-1 to TRBJ1-1, with D maybe TRBD1 (5 bases). V was trimmed by 3 bases and J by 0 bases, leaving 11 bases between them. Germline lookup yields CDR1 SQVTM and CDR2 ANQGSEA. The length of the CDR3 is 14 residues. In nucleotides, the CDR3 is TGCAGCGTTGAGGTGCAGGGCCTGAACACTGAAGCTTTCTTT. As protein: CSVEVQGLNTEAFF. The whole variable domain, filled in from reference TRBV29-1 and TRBJ1-1, reads SAVISQKPSRDICQRGTSLTIQCQVDSQVTMMFWYRQQPGQSLTLIATANQGSEATYESGFVIDKFPISRPNLTFSTLTVSNMSPEDSSIYLCSVEVQGLNTEAFFGQGTRLTVV.

This clonotype appeared many times. The J gene is TRBJ1-5, the V gene TRBV2, with D unclear. The CDR3 contains 13 residues. V dropped 8 bases and J dropped 5 bases, with 13 bases sitting between them. CDR1 is SNHLY, CDR2 FYNNEI, per germline. The CDR3 bases are TGTGCCAGCGGCGGAGGCCTCCATCAGCCCCAGCATTTT. It codes for CASGGGLHQPQHF.